The rows below give T cell receptor beta chains drawn from one sample of a study of shared clonotypes between healthy human individuals. The data were produced by immunoSEQ multiplex PCR, yet TCRdb's version contains in-frame clones alone and is incomplete. The table shows over 2,000,000 clones, with about 93% occurring only once. Sequencing used naive CD8+ T cells from PBMCs. The receptor set was obtained from a man aged 18 to 35 in good health. Some clones in this sample may be carry-over from other donors' samples. The CDR3 runs from the conserved cysteine through the conserved F or W. Each record gives: V gene, clone size, J gene, D gene, CDR3 DNA, CDR3 protein. D genes are given only for firm matches. Clone size, where shown, is once, few, many, or a class for clones that have expanded.

v_gene: TRBV7-6
abundance: -
j_gene: TRBJ1-4
d_gene: -
CDR3nt: TGTGCCAGCAGCTTAGGGGGCACAACTAATGAAAAACTGTTTTTT
CDR3aa: CASSLGGTTNEKLFF

v_gene: TRBV2
abundance: -
j_gene: TRBJ2-7
d_gene: TRBD2
CDR3nt: TGTGCCAGCAGTGAAACTAGCGGGAGGGTCGACGAGCAGTACTTC
CDR3aa: CASSETSGRVDEQYF

v_gene: TRBV28
abundance: -
j_gene: TRBJ1-1
d_gene: -
CDR3nt: TGTGCCAGCAGTTTTGCAAGATTGAGATTGTCATCGACTGAAGCTTTCTTT
CDR3aa: CASSFARLRLSSTEAFF

v_gene: TRBV4-1
abundance: -
j_gene: TRBJ2-1
d_gene: -
CDR3nt: TGCGCCAGCAGCCTTAACAATGAGCAGTTCTTC
CDR3aa: CASSLNNEQFF

v_gene: TRBV10-2
abundance: -
j_gene: TRBJ2-1
d_gene: -
CDR3nt: TGCGCCAGCAGGCTAGAGAGCAATGAGCAGTTCTTC
CDR3aa: CASRLESNEQFF

v_gene: TRBV7-8
abundance: -
j_gene: TRBJ1-1
d_gene: TRBD1
CDR3nt: TGTGCCAGCAGCGCCGGACAGGGGGCGTTTACCGCTGAAGCTTTCTTT
CDR3aa: CASSAGQGAFTAEAFF

v_gene: TRBV5-5
abundance: -
j_gene: TRBJ2-2
d_gene: TRBD1
CDR3nt: TGTGCCAGCAGCCTGGGGACAGGGAGAAACACCGGGGAGCTGTTTTTT
CDR3aa: CASSLGTGRNTGELFF

v_gene: TRBV27
abundance: -
j_gene: TRBJ2-1
d_gene: -
CDR3nt: TGTGCCACTTATCCCCCCACAGGGAGGCCGGATGAGCAGTTCTTC
CDR3aa: CATYPPTGRPDEQFF

v_gene: TRBV7-3
abundance: -
j_gene: TRBJ2-3
d_gene: TRBD2
CDR3nt: TGTGCCAGCAGCCTCCTAGCGGGATTGGGCACAGATACGCAGTATTTT
CDR3aa: CASSLLAGLGTDTQYF

v_gene: TRBV25-1
abundance: -
j_gene: TRBJ2-1
d_gene: -
CDR3nt: TGTGCCAGCAGTGAATCTTGGGATGAGCAGTTCTTC
CDR3aa: CASSESWDEQFF

v_gene: TRBV7-9
abundance: once
j_gene: TRBJ2-3
d_gene: -
CDR3nt: TGTGCCAGCAGCCCACTCACTCGGGCCCCCACAGATACGCAGTATTTT
CDR3aa: CASSPLTRAPTDTQYF

v_gene: TRBV9
abundance: -
j_gene: TRBJ1-3
d_gene: -
CDR3nt: TGTGCCAGCAGCCCTGGCGGGACCTCTGGAAACACCATATATTTT
CDR3aa: CASSPGGTSGNTIYF

v_gene: TRBV23-1
abundance: -
j_gene: TRBJ2-5
d_gene: -
CDR3nt: TGCGCCAGCAGTCAGCTACGCGGCGAGACCCAGTACTTC
CDR3aa: CASSQLRGETQYF

v_gene: TRBV28
abundance: -
j_gene: TRBJ2-7
d_gene: TRBD1
CDR3nt: TGTGCCAGCAGCGCTCCGGGACAGCAGGGGTACGAGCAGTACTTC
CDR3aa: CASSAPGQQGYEQYF

v_gene: TRBV9
abundance: -
j_gene: TRBJ1-5
d_gene: -
CDR3nt: TGTGCCAGCCTACTTACGCCGCCGGGGGCTAGCAATCAGCCCCAGCATTTT
CDR3aa: CASLLTPPGASNQPQHF

v_gene: TRBV6-4
abundance: -
j_gene: TRBJ2-1
d_gene: -
CDR3nt: TGTGCCAGCAGTGACTTAGGGGGAGGGCCTCTCGATGAGCAGTTCTTC
CDR3aa: CASSDLGGGPLDEQFF

v_gene: TRBV2
abundance: -
j_gene: TRBJ1-4
d_gene: -
CDR3nt: TGTGCCAGCGGTAAGGGGCCTGAAAAACTGTTTTTT
CDR3aa: CASGKGPEKLFF

v_gene: TRBV7-9
abundance: -
j_gene: TRBJ2-2
d_gene: -
CDR3nt: TGTGCCAGCAGGAAATCGGACAGCCCTAACACCGGGGAGCTGTTTTTT
CDR3aa: CASRKSDSPNTGELFF

v_gene: TRBV7-9
abundance: -
j_gene: TRBJ2-1
d_gene: TRBD2
CDR3nt: TGTGCCAGCAGGCCCTCGGGCGGGAGCGGCTACAATGAGCAGTTCTTC
CDR3aa: CASRPSGGSGYNEQFF

v_gene: TRBV7-3
abundance: -
j_gene: TRBJ2-3
d_gene: -
CDR3nt: TGTGCCAGCAGCTTTCTAGCGTTTAGCACAGATACGCAGTATTTT
CDR3aa: CASSFLAFSTDTQYF

v_gene: TRBV15
abundance: -
j_gene: TRBJ2-4
d_gene: -
CDR3nt: TGTGCCACCAGCAGAGCTGTCGGGGGGCCCAAAAACATTCAGTACTTC
CDR3aa: CATSRAVGGPKNIQYF

v_gene: TRBV5-4
abundance: -
j_gene: TRBJ1-1
d_gene: -
CDR3nt: TGTGCCAGCAGCTTGGGGTGGACAGTGAACACTGAAGCTTTCTTT
CDR3aa: CASSLGWTVNTEAFF

v_gene: TRBV7-9
abundance: -
j_gene: TRBJ1-2
d_gene: -
CDR3nt: TGTGCCAGCAGCTTAGAACAGGGCTATGGCTACACCTTC
CDR3aa: CASSLEQGYGYTF

v_gene: TRBV28
abundance: -
j_gene: TRBJ2-3
d_gene: TRBD2
CDR3nt: TGTGCCAGCAGTCCCCGTGAGTCGGGAGGCGCAGATACGCAGTATTTT
CDR3aa: CASSPRESGGADTQYF

v_gene: TRBV14
abundance: -
j_gene: TRBJ2-2
d_gene: TRBD1
CDR3nt: TGTGCCAGCAGCCAAGAGACCCGGGGGACAGGCCGCGGCACCGGGGAGCTGTTTTTT
CDR3aa: CASSQETRGTGRGTGELFF

v_gene: TRBV16
abundance: -
j_gene: TRBJ2-4
d_gene: -
CDR3nt: TGTGCCAGCAGCCCAAGGGGACTTGACCTCCAAAACATTCAGTACTTC
CDR3aa: CASSPRGLDLQNIQYF

v_gene: TRBV29-1
abundance: -
j_gene: TRBJ2-1
d_gene: TRBD2
CDR3nt: TGCAGCGTTGGGTGGCGGTCGGGAGGAGGGAATGAGCAGTTCTTC
CDR3aa: CSVGWRSGGGNEQFF

v_gene: TRBV19
abundance: -
j_gene: TRBJ2-1
d_gene: -
CDR3nt: TGTGCCAGTAGGGACCGTGGCTACAATGAGCAGTTCTTC
CDR3aa: CASRDRGYNEQFF

v_gene: TRBV6-6
abundance: once
j_gene: TRBJ1-5
d_gene: TRBD1
CDR3nt: TGTGCCAGCACCCTACAGGGGGCGAGTCAGCCCCAGCATTTT
CDR3aa: CASTLQGASQPQHF

v_gene: TRBV28
abundance: -
j_gene: TRBJ1-5
d_gene: -
CDR3nt: TGTGCCAGCAGTTTGGAGGGTTCCAGCAATCAGCCCCAGCATTTT
CDR3aa: CASSLEGSSNQPQHF

v_gene: TRBV5-6
abundance: -
j_gene: TRBJ2-2
d_gene: TRBD2
CDR3nt: TGTGCCAGCAGCGGAGCGGGAGGGTCCGGGGAGCTGTTTTTT
CDR3aa: CASSGAGGSGELFF

v_gene: TRBV29-1
abundance: -
j_gene: TRBJ2-3
d_gene: -
CDR3nt: TGCAGCGCCAACCCCCTCCAAGATACGCAGTATTTT
CDR3aa: CSANPLQDTQYF

v_gene: TRBV28
abundance: -
j_gene: TRBJ2-1
d_gene: TRBD1
CDR3nt: TGTGCCAGCAGTTTAACAGGGGTGAGCGATGAGCAGTTCTTC
CDR3aa: CASSLTGVSDEQFF

v_gene: TRBV2
abundance: -
j_gene: TRBJ2-7
d_gene: TRBD1
CDR3nt: TGTGCCAGCGTCCCTATCAGGGGGCCAAAAAACTACGAGCAGTACTTC
CDR3aa: CASVPIRGPKNYEQYF

v_gene: TRBV4-1
abundance: -
j_gene: TRBJ1-6
d_gene: TRBD1
CDR3nt: TGCGCCAGCAGCCCTCCCCGCCGGACAGGCCCTTCACCCCTCCACTTT
CDR3aa: CASSPPRRTGPSPLHF

v_gene: TRBV2
abundance: -
j_gene: TRBJ1-2
d_gene: -
CDR3nt: TGTGCCAGCAGCGAGGGGCTGGGCTACACCTTC
CDR3aa: CASSEGLGYTF

v_gene: TRBV9
abundance: -
j_gene: TRBJ2-1
d_gene: -
CDR3nt: TGTGCCAGCAGGAAACTAGGGTCGGATGAGCAGTTCTTC
CDR3aa: CASRKLGSDEQFF

v_gene: TRBV30
abundance: -
j_gene: TRBJ1-2
d_gene: TRBD1
CDR3nt: TGTGCCTGGAGGCGGGGACAGCTAAAGTCCGGAGGCTACACCTTC
CDR3aa: CAWRRGQLKSGGYTF

v_gene: TRBV7-9
abundance: once
j_gene: TRBJ1-2
d_gene: -
CDR3nt: TGTGCCAGCAGCCCTGCTTTGGAACTGCCCTCTTCCGGCTACACCTTC
CDR3aa: CASSPALELPSSGYTF

v_gene: TRBV29-1
abundance: once
j_gene: TRBJ1-2
d_gene: -
CDR3nt: TGCAGCGTTGGTACAGGTCCTAACTATGGCTACACCTTC
CDR3aa: CSVGTGPNYGYTF

v_gene: TRBV13
abundance: -
j_gene: TRBJ2-7
d_gene: TRBD2
CDR3nt: TGTGCCAGCAGCCCCTCACGGACTAGCGGAACCTACGAGCAGTACTTC
CDR3aa: CASSPSRTSGTYEQYF

v_gene: TRBV5-4
abundance: -
j_gene: TRBJ2-7
d_gene: -
CDR3nt: TGTGCCAGCAGCTTGGTTGAGGGAGAGGAGCAGTACTTC
CDR3aa: CASSLVEGEEQYF

v_gene: TRBV28
abundance: -
j_gene: TRBJ2-7
d_gene: TRBD1
CDR3nt: TGTGCCAGCAGTTTTAGAACAGGGGGAAGAGCCGAGCAGTACTTC
CDR3aa: CASSFRTGGRAEQYF

v_gene: TRBV29-1
abundance: once
j_gene: TRBJ2-7
d_gene: -
CDR3nt: TGCAGCGTGATCGGACGGACAACCTACGAGCAGTACTTC
CDR3aa: CSVIGRTTYEQYF

v_gene: TRBV5-1
abundance: -
j_gene: TRBJ2-1
d_gene: TRBD2
CDR3nt: TGCGCCAGCAGGGACAAACGGGACTATCCTTCGCCCTACAATGAGCAGTTCTTC
CDR3aa: CASRDKRDYPSPYNEQFF

v_gene: TRBV7-9
abundance: -
j_gene: TRBJ2-7
d_gene: -
CDR3nt: TGTGCCAGCAGGACCGATCGAAGCGAGCAGTACTTC
CDR3aa: CASRTDRSEQYF

v_gene: TRBV7-4
abundance: -
j_gene: TRBJ1-5
d_gene: -
CDR3nt: TGTGCCAGCAGCGCGTGGGGGGGCAAGGGCAATCAGCCCCAGCATTTT
CDR3aa: CASSAWGGKGNQPQHF

v_gene: TRBV2
abundance: once
j_gene: TRBJ1-4
d_gene: -
CDR3nt: TGTGCCAGCAGTGATACAGGGTGGACTAATGAAAAACTGTTTTTT
CDR3aa: CASSDTGWTNEKLFF

v_gene: TRBV4-3
abundance: -
j_gene: TRBJ2-2
d_gene: TRBD2
CDR3nt: TGCGCCAGCAGCCAAGAGCGGGAGGGGCTAGCGCTAAACACCGGGGAGCTGTTTTTT
CDR3aa: CASSQEREGLALNTGELFF

v_gene: TRBV5-6
abundance: -
j_gene: TRBJ2-7
d_gene: -
CDR3nt: TGTGCCAGCAGCCACGTGCGCTTGAGCGAGCAGTACTTC
CDR3aa: CASSHVRLSEQYF

v_gene: TRBV27
abundance: -
j_gene: TRBJ1-5
d_gene: -
CDR3nt: TGTGCCAGCAGTTGGTCTCCGGGAAACAATCAGCCCCAGCATTTT
CDR3aa: CASSWSPGNNQPQHF